This T cell receptor (beta chain) appears in the sequencing data of a study of CD8+CD57+ T cells in acquired aplastic anemia. Overall study results and limits: Roughly 29 was the count of CD8+ CDR3 sequences that patients shared with controls.

V was trimmed by 7 bases and J by 1 base, leaving 8 bases between them. Germline V CDR1 and CDR2: SQVTM, ANQGSEA. The CDR3 is made up of 12 amino acids. Before being chosen for sequencing, patients had shown CD8+CD57+ cell expansion by flow cytometry. Genomic DNA, the template, was used for profiling of the TCR beta VDJ and CDR3. TCRdb recomputed calls from the reads with MiXCR, one row per CDR3 protein. The table includes some 120,000 distinct CDR3 sequences, over 30% detected once. This clonotype was counted at least ten times. Its matching antigen is unknown. V gene TRBV29-1 combines with J gene TRBJ1-3; D not certain. The sequence was collected from a human donor with aplastic anemia. Sequenced: sorted CD4+, CD8+, or CD8+CD57+ T cells (not recorded which) from PBMCs. The CDR3 DNA is TGCAGCGGGAAGACTTCTGGAAACACCATATATTTT. Translating gives CSGKTSGNTIYF.